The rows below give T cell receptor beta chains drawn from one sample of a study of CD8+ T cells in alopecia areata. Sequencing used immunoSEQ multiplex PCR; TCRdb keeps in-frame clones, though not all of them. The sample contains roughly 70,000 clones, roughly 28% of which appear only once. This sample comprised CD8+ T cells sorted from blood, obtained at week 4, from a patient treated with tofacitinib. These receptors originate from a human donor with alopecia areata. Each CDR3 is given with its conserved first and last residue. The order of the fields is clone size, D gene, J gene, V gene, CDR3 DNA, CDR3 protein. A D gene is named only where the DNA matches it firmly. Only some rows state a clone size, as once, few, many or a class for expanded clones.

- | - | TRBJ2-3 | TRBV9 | TGTGCCAGCAGCGGGACTAACCCCCGTACAGATACGCAGTATTTT | CASSGTNPRTDTQYF
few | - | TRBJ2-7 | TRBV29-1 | TGCAGCGCCACCGGGGGCGAGCAGTACTTC | CSATGGEQYF
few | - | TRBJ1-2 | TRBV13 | TGTGCCAGCAGCTTACCGCGGCCCTTTAGCGGCTACACCTTC | CASSLPRPFSGYTF
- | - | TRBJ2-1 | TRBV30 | TGTGCCTCCGGGGTTGAGCAGTTCTTC | CASGVEQFF
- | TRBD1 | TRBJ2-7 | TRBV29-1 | TGCAGCGTTGGTCGGTTTGGGCAGGGGGCCTACGAGCAGTACTTC | CSVGRFGQGAYEQYF
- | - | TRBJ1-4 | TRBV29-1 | TGCAGCGCACTATTGGGGTTGGGTGAAAAACTGTTTTTT | CSALLGLGEKLFF
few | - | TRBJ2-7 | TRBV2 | TGTGCCAGCAGGGGCTACGAGCAGTACTTC | CASRGYEQYF
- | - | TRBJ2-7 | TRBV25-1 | TGTGCCAGCAGTGAGGCCGGATACGAGCAGTACTTC | CASSEAGYEQYF
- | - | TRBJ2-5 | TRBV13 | TGTGCCAGCAGCTTAGTTTCGAGCGAAGAGACCCAGTACTTC | CASSLVSSEETQYF
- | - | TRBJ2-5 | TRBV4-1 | TGCGCCAGCAGCCAAGAGCCAATGAGCCAAGAGACCCAGTACTTC | CASSQEPMSQETQYF
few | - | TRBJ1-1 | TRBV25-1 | TGTGCCACCCATGGGTGGGCGGCTGAAGCTTTCTTT | CATHGWAAEAFF
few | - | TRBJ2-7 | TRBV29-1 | TGCAGCGTTGAAGAACGCCGGGATGGCGGCTACGAGCAGTACTTC | CSVEERRDGGYEQYF
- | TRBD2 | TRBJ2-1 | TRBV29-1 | TGCAGCGTCACGGGACTAGCGGGAGTATATGAGCAGTTCTTC | CSVTGLAGVYEQFF
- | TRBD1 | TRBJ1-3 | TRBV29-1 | TGCAGCGTCCGAGGGTGGCGACAGGGGGTCGGAAACACCATATATTTT | CSVRGWRQGVGNTIYF
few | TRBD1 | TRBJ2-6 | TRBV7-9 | TGTGCCAGCAGCGCATTGCAGGGGGCCCTCTCTGGGGCCAACGTCCTGACTTTC | CASSALQGALSGANVLTF
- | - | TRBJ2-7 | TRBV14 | TGTGCCAGCAGCCAAAGTCCCTACGAGCAGTACTTC | CASSQSPYEQYF
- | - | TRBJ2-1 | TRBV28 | TGTGCCAGCAGTTTCCAGGTCGGGGCTAATGAGCAGTTCTTC | CASSFQVGANEQFF
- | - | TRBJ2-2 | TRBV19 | TGTGCCAGTACGCCGGGGACGAACACCGGGGAGCTGTTTTTT | CASTPGTNTGELFF
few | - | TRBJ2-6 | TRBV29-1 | TGCAGCGTACCCGGGCCCAGCTCTGGGGCCAACGTCCTGACTTTC | CSVPGPSSGANVLTF
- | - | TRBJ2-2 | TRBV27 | TGTGCCAGCAGTTTTGCCACCGGGGAGCTGTTTTTT | CASSFATGELFF
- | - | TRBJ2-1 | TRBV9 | TGTGCCAGCAGCGTCGACTGGTCCAATGAGCAGTTCTTC | CASSVDWSNEQFF
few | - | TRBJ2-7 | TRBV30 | TGTGCCTGGACCTTCGGGACCGAGCAGTACTTC | CAWTFGTEQYF
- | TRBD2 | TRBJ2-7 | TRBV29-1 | TGCAGCGTTGAAGGAACTCTAGCGGGAGATGAGCAGTACTTC | CSVEGTLAGDEQYF
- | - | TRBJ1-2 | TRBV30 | TGTGCCTGGAGTGTACAGGATGGCTACACCTTC | CAWSVQDGYTF
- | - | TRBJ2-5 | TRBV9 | TGTGCCAGCAGCGTAGGTCCGGGGGCGGCTGAGACCCAGTACTTC | CASSVGPGAAETQYF
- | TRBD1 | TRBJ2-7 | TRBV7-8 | TGTGCCAGCAGCTTAGGACAGGGGGCTTACGAGCAGTACTTC | CASSLGQGAYEQYF
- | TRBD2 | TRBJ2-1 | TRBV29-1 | TGCAGCGTCTGGACTAGCGGGAGTGACAATGAGCAGTTCTTC | CSVWTSGSDNEQFF
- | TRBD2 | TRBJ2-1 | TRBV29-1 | TGCAGCGTAAATAGCGGGAGGGCCTACAATGAGCAGTTCTTC | CSVNSGRAYNEQFF